The source of this T cell receptor beta chain is a study of post-analysis software for immune sequencing data (dated by TCRdb to between 2014 and 2017). Some background on the complete study: Disease courses on record covered relapsing-remitting, secondary progressive and progressive-relapsing multiple sclerosis, though some patients had no subtype annotation. A subset of samples was prepared in parallel using single-end sample barcoding, then pooled and co-amplified after Illumina adapter ligation. The patient repertoires were set against under 13 previously published healthy control repertoires from donors whose ages ranged from roughly 6 to 27 years.

On this clonotype itself: Its binding antigen is unknown. Base quality data are lacking; no much larger clone is found one base away.

Between the V and J ends, shortened by 4 bases and 1 base respectively, the junction contains 11 bases. CDR3 length: 15 amino acids, cysteine to phenylalanine. The DNA shown is the 45-base CDR3, in frame from base 1. According to the germline V gene, CDR1 reads MGHRA and CDR2 reads YSYEKL. The protocol used for the library was PCR. Sequencing was carried out with an Illumina HiSeq 2500. Unique molecular identifiers were incorporated into TCR beta cDNA libraries to reduce PCR and sequencing biases. Per 1 to 10 million input T cells, 500,000 or so cDNA molecules were obtained, such that each molecule approximated one T cell. The patient libraries were prepared and sequenced using the same protocol as the earlier healthy control dataset. Within a given batch, samples were prepared together, multiplexed and sequenced on the same HiSeq lane. The authors processed their data as follows. Raw barcoded reads were processed with MIGEC, discarding single-read molecular identifier groups before consensus assembly and CDR3 extraction. Clonotype tables were post-analysed with VDJtools, and diversity was normalized by down-sampling all datasets to the smallest sample size. Repertoire overlap clustering matched CDR3 amino acid but not nucleotide sequences to correct batch-related cross-sample contamination. TCRdb cleaned the public reads at Q25 with fastp, built clones with MiXCR and kept in-frame beta chains. When rows share a CDR3 protein, they turn into one entry using the most common DNA and genes. The V and J calls were not made by the authors but by TCRdb's processing. The sample has approximately 730,000 distinct CDR3 sequences on record, 30% of them singletons. Around 0.56% of the sample lies in the top ten.

To demonstrate the VDJtools post-analysis software, the study profiled TCR beta repertoires from the peripheral blood of about 13 young patients with multiple sclerosis. Multiple sclerosis patients were children and adolescents aged about 6 to 16 years. Here is what the overall study found, with its caveats: Patients showed significantly higher frequencies than controls for a handful of TRBV segments, among them TRBV5-6, TRBV5-1 and TRBV20-1. The multiple sclerosis patient group was slightly younger than the control group. Direct clustering with F measure revealed strong co-clustering of samples prepared in the same batch, which led to a batch-effect correction. Significantly lower normalized Chao1 diversity was found in multiple sclerosis patients than in controls, suggesting substantial peripheral T-cell clonal expansion.

Here the chain combines TRBV4-1 and TRBJ1-5; no D gene is confidently identified. The sequenced material came from blood. The TCR was taken from a girl under 18 with multiple sclerosis. The DNA is TGCGCCAGCAGCCGACCCACAGTGAGCAATCAGCCCCAGCATTTT. Its protein reads: CASSRPTVSNQPQHF.